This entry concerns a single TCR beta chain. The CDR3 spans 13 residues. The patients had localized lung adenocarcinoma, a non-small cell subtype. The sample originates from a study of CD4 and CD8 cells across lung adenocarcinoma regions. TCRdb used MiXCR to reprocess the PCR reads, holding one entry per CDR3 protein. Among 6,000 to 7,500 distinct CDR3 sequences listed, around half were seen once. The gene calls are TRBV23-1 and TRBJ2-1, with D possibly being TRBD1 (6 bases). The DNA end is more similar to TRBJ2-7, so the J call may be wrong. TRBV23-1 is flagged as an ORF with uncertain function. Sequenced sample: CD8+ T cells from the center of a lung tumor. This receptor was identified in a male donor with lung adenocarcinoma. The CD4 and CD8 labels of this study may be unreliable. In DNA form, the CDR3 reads TGCGCCAGCCGAGATTACAGGGTCAATGAGCAGTACTTC. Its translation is CASRDYRVNEQYF.